Presented here are 21 T cell receptor beta chains from one specimen sequenced in a study of molecular identifiers for immune sequencing clone quantification (dated by TCRdb to about 2018). To prepare the library, PCR was applied. TCRdb shows the sequencer as NextSeq 500. TCRdb trimmed the raw reads at Q25, called clones with MiXCR and kept productive beta chains. Every distinct CDR3 protein forms one entry, paired with its most common genes and DNA. The sample yields about 500,000 distinct CDR3 sequences; around 23% were counted once. The ten largest clones add up to under 0.85% of the sample. Sequenced input: naive CD8+ T cells from blood, with Jurkat cell RNA spiked in. The cell subset or site label corresponds to: FACS-sorted CD8+CD4-CCR7+CD45RA+ naive T cells. The receptors derive from a human donor in good health. Some libraries in this study had Jurkat cell RNA spiked in.

This clonotype came up a few times. The chain employs TRBV5-1 and TRBJ2-1; D is unclear. CDR1 is SGHRS and CDR2 is YFSETQ in the germline V gene. The CDR3 loop spans 16 amino acids. Deletions cut 10 bases from V and 6 bases from J, with 26 bases between. The CDR3 spells CALVPHKGRWVNEQFF. DNA for the CDR3: TGCGCCCTAGTTCCACATAAGGGTCGTTGGGTCAATGAGCAGTTCTTC.

This clonotype appeared once. CDR3 nucleotides: TGCGCCAGCAGCCAAGATGGGACAGGAGGACAAGAGACCCAGTACTTC. The encoded protein is CASSQDGTGGQETQYF. The gene calls are TRBV4-3 and TRBJ2-5, with 8 bases aligning to TRBD1. Germline V gene sequence: CDR1 LGHNA, CDR2 YSLEER. CDR3 size: 16 residues. Losses at the gene ends were 0 bases for V and 2 bases for J; bases not matched to a gene: 5.

The V gene is TRBV7-6, the J gene TRBJ1-5; maybe TRBD1 (5 bases). Per the germline V gene, CDR1 is SGHVS and CDR2 is FNYEAQ. The CDR3 length is 15 residues. Trimming removed 4 bases from V and 3 bases from J, with 13 bases in between. DNA for the CDR3: TGTGCCAGCAGCTATAACCGGGGCCCCAATCAGCCCCAGCATTTT. Amino acid sequence: CASSYNRGPNQPQHF. The full variable domain, rest sourced from reference TRBV7-6 and TRBJ1-5, is GAGVSQSPRYKVTKRGQDVALRCDPISGHVSLYWYRQALGQGPEFLTYFNYEAQQDKSGLPNDRFSAERPEGSISTLTIQRTEQRDSAMYRCASSYNRGPNQPQHFGDGTRLSIL.

This clonotype was observed at least ten times. V is TRBV29-1 and J is TRBJ2-3; either TRBD1 or TRBD2 may fit D (5 bases each). CDR1 SQVTM and CDR2 ANQGSEA come from the germline V gene. This CDR3 comprises 14 residues. Trimming pared 3 bases from V and 3 bases from J, leaving 13 bases between. The CDR3 DNA reads TGCAGCGTTGATGGGGCTAGCTTGACAGATACGCAGTATTTT. Its translation: CSVDGASLTDTQYF.

The chain carries TRBV30 and TRBJ2-3; D remains ambiguous. The V gene lost 0 bases and the J gene lost 4 bases, with 5 bases spanning the gap. Per the germline V gene, CDR1 is GTSNPN and CDR2 is SVGIG (reference sequence). The CDR3 covers 12 residues. CDR3 sequence reads: CAWSVVADTQYF. The CDR3 nucleotides are TGTGCCTGGAGTGTGGTGGCAGATACGCAGTATTTT. Complete variable domain (other parts from reference TRBV30 and TRBJ2-3): SQTIHQWPATLVQPVGSPLSLECTVEGTSNPNLYWYRQAAGRGLQLLFYSVGIGQISSEVPQNLSASRPQDRQFILSSKKLLLSDSGFYLCAWSVVADTQYFGPGTRLTVL.

The chain joins TRBV19 to TRBJ2-1, with 10 bases lining up with TRBD1. CDR3 size: 19 residues. CDR1 is LNHDA and CDR2 is SQIVND in the germline V gene (reference sequence). V gave up 5 bases and J gave up 0 bases; unmatched junction bases: 13. The CDR3 DNA reads TGTGCCAGTAGTCCGGGGACAGGGGCCCTAGGTCTCTCCTACAATGAGCAGTTCTTC. It codes for CASSPGTGALGLSYNEQFF.

Comments on this clonotype: Lacking the conserved final phenylalanine or tryptophan, this CDR3 likely reflects a read error. The V gene is TRBV7-2, the J gene TRBJ2-3, with TRBD2 identical over 7 bases. J gave up 3 bases and V 7 bases, and 10 bases lay outside the gene matches. This CDR3 comprises 15 residues. CDR1 is SGHTA and CDR2 is FQGNSA in the germline V gene. The chain's CDR3 is CASTIQRDMTDTQYI. As DNA, the CDR3 is TGTGCCAGCACTATTCAGCGGGATATGACAGATACGCAGTATATT.

This clonotype was counted a few times. The V call is TRBV24-1, the J call TRBJ1-2, with D possibly TRBD1 on 6 matching bases. This CDR3 has 16 residues. The germline V gene has CDR1 KGHDR and CDR2 SFDVKD. V was shortened by 4 bases and J by 4 bases, with 18 bases between the two germline ends. The CDR3 bases are TGTGCCACCAGTGACTCCACAGGGCTACAAGGCTATGGCTACACCTTC. This translates into CATSDSTGLQGYGYTF.

This clonotype was recorded only once. The CDR3 carries no conserved terminal phenylalanine or tryptophan, so it likely arises from a read error. The rearrangement joins TRBV6-2 or TRBV6-3 to TRBJ2-7; the match to TRBD2 covers 8 bases. Trimming removed 5 bases from V and 3 bases from J; junction bases left unmatched: 6. Germline V gene lookup returns CDR1 MNHEY and CDR2 SVGEGT. The CDR3 totals 14 residues. The CDR3 DNA is TGTGCCAGCAGTCGCTGGACTAGCAACTACGAGCAGTACTCC. Its translation is CASSRWTSNYEQYS.

The chain is built from TRBV20-1 and TRBJ2-3; 14 nucleotides align to TRBD2. The CDR3 length is 18 residues. Germline trimming cut 6 bases from V and 1 base from J; bases unmatched to any gene: 12. Germline V lookup: CDR1 DFQATT, CDR2 SNEGSKA (reference sequence). The CDR3 coding sequence is TGCAGTGCCAATTCGGGACTAGCGGGAGAAGCTGGCACAGATACGCAGTATTTT. Translated, it gives CSANSGLAGEAGTDTQYF.

This clonotype was seen at least ten times. J is TRBJ2-7 and V is TRBV21-1; TRBD1 reflects the table's D call only, with no check against the DNA. TRBV21-1 is marked as a pseudogene. The CDR3 contains 18 residues. This CDR3 reads CASSKAFRPGEHSYEQYF. As DNA, the CDR3 is TGTGCCAGCAGCAAAGCCTTTCGCCCGGGAGAGCACTCCTACGAGCAGTACTTC.

In regard to this clonotype: Since no conserved phenylalanine or tryptophan closes the CDR3, a read error is the likely cause. The DNA is omitted, as the CDR3 cannot be located on it reliably, and the CDR3 follows TCRdb's listing. The chain uses TRBV29-1 and TRBJ2-2. Germline CDR1 is SQVTM and CDR2 is ANQGSEA. The CDR3 spans 11 amino acids, including both terminal residues. The CDR3 loop is CSVEVQVRRLV.

As for this clonotype: Since a much larger clone is just one base distant, this may be a read error. The chain links TRBV13 to TRBJ2-7, with 8 nucleotides matching TRBD1. Germline V lookup: CDR1 PRHDT, CDR2 FYEKMQ (reference sequence). This CDR3 contains 15 residues. V dropped 4 bases and J dropped 7; count of bases not matched to a gene: 12. CDR3: CASSSAGTGRSEQYF. CDR3 DNA sequence: TGTGCCAGCAGCTCCGCCGGGACAGGTCGAAGTGAGCAGTACTTC.

The table lists this clonotype with many counts. The rearrangement links TRBV7-9 to TRBJ2-3; D might be TRBD2 (5 bases). The germline CDR1 and CDR2 sequences are SEHNR and FQNEAQ (reference sequence). Between the trimmed V and J ends, which lost 7 bases and 2 bases, there was a span of 19 bases. CDR3 length: 16 amino acids. CDR3 nucleotide sequence: TGTGCCAGCAACATTTACTCCCTAGCCAACACAGATACGCAGTATTTT. Protein sequence: CASNIYSLANTDTQYF.

With respect to this clonotype: This may come from a read error, since a much larger clone is one base off. The rearrangement links TRBV20-1 to TRBJ2-7; 10 bases align to TRBD2. V shed 5 bases and J 2 bases; nucleotides not matched to a gene: 6. The CDR3 runs to 14 residues. The germline gives CDR1 DFQATT, CDR2 SNEGSKA (reference sequence). CDR3 DNA: TGCAGTGCTTCCCTCAGCGGGAGGGCCTACGAGCAGTACTTC. It yields the protein CSASLSGRAYEQYF.

In this sample, this clonotype turned up a few times. Here the CDR3 reads CASSLVGGQGTDTQYF. CDR3 coding DNA: TGTGCCAGCAGCTTGGTGGGGGGACAGGGCACAGATACGCAGTATTTT. The chain uses TRBV5-6 and TRBJ2-3; 8 nucleotides align to TRBD1. Germline CDR1 reads SGHDT; CDR2 reads YYEEEE. Losses at the gene ends were 0 bases for V and 1 base for J; bases not matched to a gene: 4. The length of the CDR3 is 16 residues.

There are a few counts of this clonotype. The chain joins TRBV19 to TRBJ1-2; D is unresolved. CDR3 size: 15 residues. The germline V gene has CDR1 LNHDA and CDR2 SQIVND (reference sequence). Trimming removed 4 bases at V and 1 base at J, with 13 bases between. The CDR3 region is CASSTSLRDNYGYTF. The CDR3 bases are TGTGCCAGTAGTACCTCCCTTAGGGATAACTATGGCTACACCTTC.

As concerns this clonotype: This may be a read error, as it is one base from a much larger clone. The chain carries TRBV27 and TRBJ2-4; no definite D call. This CDR3 has 17 residues. The germline V gene has CDR1 MNHEY and CDR2 SMNVEV (reference sequence). Deletions cut 8 bases from V and 0 bases from J, with 20 bases between. CDR3 bases: TGTGCCAGCGGTCCATTAGGCGGAAAACTAGCCAAAAACATTCAGTACTTC. Translated, it gives CASGPLGGKLAKNIQYF.

This clonotype came up many times. The gene calls are TRBV12-3 or TRBV12-4 and TRBJ1-1; the D is unclear. The CDR3 extends over 14 amino acids. Trimming left V 4 bases short and J 2 bases short, with 11 bases between. The CDR3 here is CASSYRTGNTEAFF. For the CDR3, the DNA is TGTGCCAGCAGTTACCGGACGGGTAACACTGAAGCTTTCTTT.

The chain is built from TRBV5-4 and TRBJ2-7, with 14 bases matching TRBD2. Germline values: CDR1 SGHNT, CDR2 YYREEE (reference sequence). The CDR3 consists of 17 residues. V was pared by 3 bases and J by 5 bases, with 10 bases of the junction left unmatched. The CDR3 spells CASSYRLAGGRIDEQYF. The CDR3 nucleotides are TGTGCCAGCAGCTACCGACTAGCGGGGGGGCGTATCGACGAGCAGTACTTC.

Details on this clonotype: This clone may be a read error of a much larger clone one base away. The chain is built from TRBV13 and TRBJ2-3; 9 nucleotides agree with TRBD2. V trimming: 0 bases; J trimming: 6 bases; junction bases outside the gene matches: 4. Germline loops: CDR1 PRHDT, CDR2 FYEKMQ (reference sequence). CDR3 size: 15 residues. CDR3 sequence (DNA): TGTGCCAGCAGCTTAGGCGCTAGCGGGGTGGATACGCAGTATTTT. It encodes CASSLGASGVDTQYF.